Following are 3 T cell receptor beta chains from one sample sequenced in a study of CD8 T cells in Susac syndrome. Random hexamers primed reverse transcription of about 0.45 to 1 ug RNA. Via MiXCR, TCRdb re-called the immunoSEQ multiplex PCR reads, giving one row per CDR3 protein. The repertoire holds 150,000 or so distinct CDR3 sequences, with about 91% as singletons. The sample comprised CD4+ T cells from PBMCs. These TCRs come from a human donor in good health.

The CDR3 sequence: CASSITQGTDTQYF. CDR3 in DNA: TGTGCCAGCAGTATAACACAGGGGACAGATACGCAGTATTTT. The chain carries TRBV2 and TRBJ2-3, with TRBD1 identical over 7 bases. The J segment lost 3 bases and the V segment lost 5 bases, leaving 5 bases of the junction unmatched. Germline loops: CDR1 SNHLY, CDR2 FYNNEI. This CDR3 comprises 14 residues.

This clonotype appeared once. The genes are TRBV2 and TRBJ1-5; no reliable D call. The CDR3 is 13 residues long. Germline V gene sequence: CDR1 SNHLY, CDR2 FYNNEI. Trimming left V 1 base short and J 6 bases short, with 7 bases between. CDR3 sequence: CASSEDPRQPQHF. The CDR3 bases are TGTGCCAGCAGTGAAGACCCCCGTCAGCCCCAGCATTTT. Full variable domain (missing parts from reference TRBV2 and TRBJ1-5): EPEVTQTPSHQVTQMGQEVILRCVPISNHLYFYWYRQILGQKVEFLVSFYNNEISEKSEIFDDQFSVERPDGSNFTLKIRSTKLEDSAMYFCASSEDPRQPQHFGDGTRLSIL.

This clonotype appeared a single time. The J gene is TRBJ1-1, the V gene TRBV12-3 or TRBV12-4, with unresolved D. This CDR3 has 16 residues. V dropped 10 bases and J dropped 1 base, with 22 bases sitting between them. The CDR3 sequence: CATPQPYGHSNTEAFF. In nucleotides, the CDR3 is TGTGCCACCCCCCAGCCTTACGGGCACTCGAACACTGAAGCTTTCTTT.